The following is a T cell receptor beta chain sequence with its context. Under the authors' procedure: Nucleated cell number was recorded as an estimate derived from reference gene primer amplification. Data came from immunoSEQ multiplex PCR; TCRdb stores just in-frame clones and leaves some out. V and J calls and clone size follow that table, whereas D and trimming were derived from the DNA. The data contain approximately 140,000 clones, 85% to 90% of them seen just once; the ten biggest clones take up over 10%. This sample stems from a study of blood T cell repertoires in COVID-19. Study-wide background: There were acute and convalescent COVID-19 samples, and they came from the United States, Italy and Spain. PBMCs, B-cell-depleted T cells, or T cells were the source of the cDNA or gDNA that made up the material.

Seattle patients were enrolled while actively infected and followed longitudinally. CDR1 is SGHTA, CDR2 FQGTGA, per germline. Trimming removed 5 bases at V and 6 bases at J, with 18 bases between. The CDR3 length is 15 residues. Specimen: peripheral blood. The TCR originated in a man aged 18 to 29 with COVID-19, enrolled during active disease. The V gene is TRBV7-3, the J gene TRBJ2-3; D is possibly TRBD1 (5 bases). CDR3 protein: CASSASAPPGDTQYF. CDR3 DNA: TGTGCCAGCAGCGCCTCGGCCCCGCCAGGGGATACGCAGTATTTT. The variable domain in full, with the rest retrieved from reference TRBV7-3 and TRBJ2-3, is GAGVSQTPSNKVTEKGKYVELRCDPISGHTALYWYRQSLGQGPEFLIYFQGTGAADDSGLPNDRFFAVRPEGSVSTLKIQRTERGDSAVYLCASSASAPPGDTQYFGPGTRLTVL.